The source of this TCR beta chain is a study of vaccination and CD4 T cells after COVID-19. Whole-study results and caveats: The study found that a median about 87% of reactive clones in convalescent patients appeared only post-vaccination.

This clonotype turned up a few times. Its antigen is still unknown. Cultured CD4+ T-cell DNA underwent Oncomine TCR Beta short-read sequencing. MiXCR, run by TCRdb on the PCR reads, gives a single entry per CDR3 protein. The repertoire holds about 3,400 distinct CDR3 sequences, with roughly a sixth as singletons. Trimming cost V 8 bases and J 3 bases, with 14 bases left between them. The CDR3 consists of 13 residues. Germline V gene lookup returns CDR1 MNHNS and CDR2 SASEGT. Treatment specified: approximately 9-day PBMC culture with coronavirus spike peptide pools or control peptides (ViraFEST assay). Each well held a few million PBMCs in IL-2 (about 9.5 IU/ml) medium with roughly 11 ug/ml peptide pools. A half-volume replacement of the medium with fresh IL-2 medium was performed on days 3 and 7.

V and J are TRBV6-1 and TRBJ2-7; a possible D gene is TRBD1 (6 bases). Sequenced sample: CD4+ T cells from blood, cultured in vitro. This receptor was identified in a human donor who had recovered from COVID-19. The CDR3 loop reads CASRPTGSYEQYF. The CDR3 coding sequence is TGTGCCAGCCGGCCAACAGGGAGCTACGAGCAGTACTTC.